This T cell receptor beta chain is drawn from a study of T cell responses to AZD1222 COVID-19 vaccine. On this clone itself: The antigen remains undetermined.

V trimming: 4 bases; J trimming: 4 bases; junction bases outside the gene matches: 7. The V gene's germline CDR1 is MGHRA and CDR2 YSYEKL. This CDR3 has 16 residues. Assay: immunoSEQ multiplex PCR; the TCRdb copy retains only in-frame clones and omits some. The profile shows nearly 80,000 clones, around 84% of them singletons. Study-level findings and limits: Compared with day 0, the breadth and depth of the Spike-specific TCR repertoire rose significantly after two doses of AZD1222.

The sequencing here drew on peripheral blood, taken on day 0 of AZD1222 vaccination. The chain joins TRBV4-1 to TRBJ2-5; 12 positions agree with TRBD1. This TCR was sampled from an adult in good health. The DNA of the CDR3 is TGCGCCAGCAGCCGCACCGGGACAGGGGGCAGAGAGACCCAGTACTTC. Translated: CASSRTGTGGRETQYF.